These 28 T cell receptor beta chains share one sample of origin, sequenced in a study of shared clonotypes between healthy human individuals. Method: immunoSEQ multiplex PCR; TCRdb's copy keeps in-frame clones and lacks some. Of about 560,000 clones listed, roughly four fifths are singletons. Sequenced input: PBMCs. These receptor sequences come from a woman aged 35 to 49 in good health. Some clones in this sample may be carry-over from other donors' samples.

This clone was seen only a few times. Given a much more abundant clone one base away, this may be a read error. The CDR3, as DNA: TGCAGCGTTGAAGAAAGCGGGCAAGACACTCAGTACTTC. Its translation is CSVEESGQDTQYF. This chain joins TRBV29-1 and TRBJ2-4; possible D gene TRBD2, 6 bases. Trimming stripped 0 bases from V and 12 bases from J, with 15 bases between. Germline V gives CDR1 SQVTM, CDR2 ANQGSEA. The CDR3 is made up of 13 amino acids.

The chain employs TRBV9 and TRBJ1-2, with a tentative D call TRBD1 (6 bases). This CDR3 has 17 residues. V lost 4 bases, J lost 4 bases, and 23 bases lay in between. Germline-derived CDR1 and CDR2 are SGDLS and YYNGEE. In nucleotides, the CDR3 is TGTGCCAGCAGCCCCTCTCTGGGGGCAGAAAAGGTCTATGGCTACACCTTC. It encodes CASSPSLGAEKVYGYTF.

This clone was picked up one time. A read error is the likely source, as a far larger clone sits one nucleotide away. The genes are TRBV30 and TRBJ2-7; TRBD2 matches 9 bases. Per germline, CDR1 GTSNPN and CDR2 SVGIG (reference sequence). This CDR3 spans 14 amino acids. Losses at the gene ends were 3 bases for V and 6 bases for J; bases not matched to a gene: 9. CDR3 protein: CAWRPWRGGREQYF. In nucleotides, the CDR3 is TGTGCCTGGAGGCCCTGGCGGGGGGGCCGCGAGCAGTACTTC.

The chain employs TRBV27 and TRBJ2-5, with no clear D. The CDR3 extends over 13 amino acids. V was pared by 6 bases and J by 5 bases, with 13 bases between. Germline V gene sequence: CDR1 MNHEY, CDR2 SMNVEV (reference sequence). The CDR3 region has the DNA TGTGCCAGCAGCATTAGGCAGGCCGAGACCCAGTACTTC. As protein: CASSIRQAETQYF.

V usage is TRBV19 and J usage is TRBJ2-1, with D perhaps given as TRBD1 or TRBD2 (5 bases each). The CDR3 runs 14 residues. The germline gives CDR1 LNHDA, CDR2 SQIVND (reference sequence). Trimming took 7 bases from V and 6 from J, leaving 16 bases between them. CDR3 protein: CASTSPGTPNEQFF. The CDR3 nucleotides are TGTGCCAGTACCTCCCCGGGGACCCCCAATGAGCAGTTCTTC.

The chain has TRBV7-2 and TRBJ2-5; D is unresolved. Germline V gives CDR1 SGHTA, CDR2 FQGNSA. The CDR3 loop spans 13 amino acids. With 3 bases removed from V and 1 base from J, the gap between germline ends came to 6 bases. For the CDR3, the DNA is TGTGCCAGCAGCTTCTGGCGCCAAGAGACCCAGTACTTC. Its translation: CASSFWRQETQYF.

Turning to this clone: A much larger clone differs by one base, so this may be a read error. The sample contains more than one DNA sequence encoding this CDR3. The rearrangement joins TRBV6-1 to TRBJ2-7; D is undetermined. CDR3 size: 13 residues. CDR1 MNHNS and CDR2 SASEGT come from the germline V gene. Trimming pared 2 bases from V and 4 bases from J, leaving 9 bases between. This CDR3 is CASSEWQTYEQYF. In DNA, the CDR3 is TGTGCCAGCAGTGAATGGCAGACATACGAGCAGTACTTC.

CDR3 DNA sequence: TGTGCCAGCCAGGCAGTCACGGGGCCTACAGGAGCCGGGGAGCTGTTTTTT. It specifies CASQAVTGPTGAGELFF. This chain connects TRBV11-2 to TRBJ2-2; D may match TRBD1 or TRBD2 (5 bases each). V was trimmed by 8 bases and J by 6 bases, leaving 25 bases between them. Germline loops: CDR1 SGHAT, CDR2 FQNNGV. The CDR3 has 17 residues.

The chain recombines TRBV29-1 with TRBJ2-2, with TRBD2 as a possible D gene (5 bases). Per germline, CDR1 SQVTM and CDR2 ANQGSEA. The CDR3 is 14 residues long. Trimming took off 8 bases at V and 1 base at J, with 14 bases between the two ends. The CDR3 spells CSTLLAGNTGELFF. Written as DNA, the CDR3 is TGCAGCACCTTACTGGCGGGGAACACCGGGGAGCTGTTTTTT.

The V call is TRBV9, the J call TRBJ1-2, with 7 bases aligning to TRBD1. Trimming cost V 0 bases and J 2 bases; bases outside gene matches: 4. CDR3 length equals 15 residues. Germline CDR1 and CDR2: SGDLS and YYNGEE. For the CDR3, the DNA is TGTGCCAGCAGCGTAGATACACAGGGGAACTATGGCTACACCTTC. This codes for CASSVDTQGNYGYTF.

The chain uses TRBV28 and TRBJ2-7, with 7 positions matching TRBD2. V shed 3 bases and J 1 base; nucleotides not matched to a gene: 15. CDR1 MDHEN and CDR2 SYDVKM come from the germline V gene. The CDR3 has 18 residues. The CDR3 here is CASSFRGGRGSGSYEQYF. Here the CDR3 DNA reads TGTGCCAGCAGTTTTCGCGGGGGAAGGGGTTCCGGGTCCTACGAGCAGTACTTC.

Remarks on this clone: A far larger clone is one nucleotide away, so this likely arose from a read error. V and J are TRBV25-1 and TRBJ1-1; the D is unclear. Germline V gene data show CDR1 as MGHDK and CDR2 as SYGVNS. The CDR3 consists of 14 residues. Between the trimmed V and J ends, which lost 2 bases and 4 bases, there was a span of 11 bases. CDR3 nucleotides: TGTGCCAGCAGTGAAAGTGGGTGGGGCACTGAAGCTTTCTTT. This encodes CASSESGWGTEAFF.

This sequence joins TRBV9 and TRBJ2-5; D not certain. Germline CDR1 and CDR2: SGDLS and YYNGEE. The CDR3 runs to 14 residues. Trimming stripped 0 bases from V and 7 bases from J, with 13 bases between. The CDR3 DNA reads TGTGCCAGCAGCGTAGTCCCCGAACGTGGGACCCAGTACTTC. This codes for CASSVVPERGTQYF.

The chain combines TRBV28 with TRBJ2-5; 14 positions agree with TRBD2. Matching the DNA end better, TRBJ2-7 makes the J call doubtful. This CDR3 contains 17 residues. The germline gives CDR1 MDHEN, CDR2 SYDVKM. The CDR3 loop reads CASSRHGLAGGYYEQYF. The CDR3 bases are TGTGCCAGCAGTCGACACGGACTAGCGGGAGGATATTACGAGCAGTACTTC.

The chain couples TRBV7-9 to TRBJ2-1, with D unresolved. V shed 7 bases and J shed 1 base, with 11 bases lying between them. The germline V gene has CDR1 SEHNR and CDR2 FQNEAQ (reference sequence). This CDR3 has 14 amino acids. The CDR3, as DNA: TGTGCCAGCACCCCCTCCTCTTCCTACAATGAGCAGTTCTTC. Translation gives CASTPSSSYNEQFF. Together with reference TRBV7-9 and TRBJ2-1, the CDR3 gives the full variable domain: DTGVSQNPRHKITKRGQNVTFRCDPISEHNRLYWYRQTLGQGPEFLTYFQNEAQLEKSRLLSDRFSAERPKGSFSTLEIQRTEQGDSAMYLCASTPSSSYNEQFFGPGTRLTVL.

This chain connects TRBV2 to TRBJ2-3; 9 nucleotides match TRBD2. V was clipped by 5 bases and J by 4 bases; unmatched bases: 7. There are 15 residues in the CDR3. Germline V gene lookup returns CDR1 SNHLY and CDR2 FYNNEI. CDR3 in amino acids: CASSTQLAGADTQYF. CDR3 DNA sequence: TGTGCCAGCAGTACGCAACTAGCGGGTGCAGATACGCAGTATTTT. The full variable domain, in which reference TRBV2 and TRBJ2-3 provide the parts outside the CDR3, is EPEVTQTPSHQVTQMGQEVILRCVPISNHLYFYWYRQILGQKVEFLVSFYNNEISEKSEIFDDQFSVERPDGSNFTLKIRSTKLEDSAMYFCASSTQLAGADTQYFGPGTRLTVL.

A word on this clone: Other DNA sequences within the sample encode an identical CDR3. The chain employs TRBV11-3 and TRBJ2-1; TRBD2 matches 8 bases. Trimming took 2 bases from V and 1 from J; bases not matched to a gene: 1. This CDR3 region has 15 residues. Germline assignment: CDR1 SGHNT and CDR2 YENEEA. CDR3 amino acids: CASSLSGSSYNEQFF. The CDR3 DNA reads TGTGCCAGCAGCTTAAGCGGGAGTTCCTACAATGAGCAGTTCTTC.

This clone has a handful of counts. The identical CDR3 is also encoded by other nucleotide sequences in the sample. As DNA, the CDR3 is TGTGCCACCAGCAGAGCTACGGTGCAAGAGACCCAGTACTTC. It encodes CATSRATVQETQYF. The V gene is TRBV15, the J gene TRBJ2-5, with D unclear. CDR3 length: 14 amino acids. V lost 1 base to trimming and J lost 2 bases, with 8 bases between them. Germline V gene lookup returns CDR1 LNHNV and CDR2 YYDKDF (reference sequence).

V and J are TRBV27 and TRBJ1-5; 9 positions agree with TRBD1. The length of the CDR3 is 16 residues. CDR1 and CDR2 from the germline V gene are MNHEY and SMNVEV (reference sequence). Unmatched junction bases numbered 10, after V lost 3 bases and J lost 7 bases. The CDR3 protein is CASSFVTGGVRQPQHF. CDR3 in DNA: TGTGCCAGCAGTTTCGTAACAGGGGGCGTGAGGCAGCCCCAGCATTTT.

This chain joins TRBV5-1 and TRBJ2-3; 7 bases are shared with TRBD2. Germline trimming cut 2 bases from V and 3 bases from J; bases unmatched to any gene: 9. The length of the CDR3 is 16 residues. Germline loops: CDR1 SGHRS, CDR2 YFSETQ. The CDR3 sequence is CASSFSAGVRTDTQYF. CDR3 DNA sequence: TGCGCCAGCAGCTTCTCTGCGGGAGTTAGGACAGATACGCAGTATTTT.

This chain joins TRBV6-5 and TRBJ2-5; 7 bases line up with TRBD1. The J call may be wrong; the DNA end is better matched by TRBJ2-7. Germline assignment: CDR1 MNHEY and CDR2 SVGAGI. The CDR3 is made up of 15 amino acids. The CDR3 coding sequence is TGTGCCAGCAGTACCTACAGGGGTGGGTCCTACGAGCAGTACTTC. Translated, it gives CASSTYRGGSYEQYF.

As for this clone: Other nucleotide sequences from this sample produce the same CDR3. The rearrangement joins TRBV5-1 to TRBJ2-7; the D call may be TRBD1 or TRBD2 (5 bases each). Germline V gene lookup returns CDR1 SGHRS and CDR2 YFSETQ. Trimming stripped 0 bases from V and 7 bases from J, with 11 bases between. CDR3 length: 13 residues. CDR3 sequence: CASSLAGTPEQYF. The CDR3 bases are TGCGCCAGCAGCTTGGCAGGGACCCCAGAGCAGTACTTC.

In its sample, this clone was seen once. The chain links TRBV10-3 to TRBJ2-1, with TRBD2 matching over 12 bases. CDR3 length equals 17 residues. The V gene end was trimmed by 0 bases and the J gene end by 2 bases; junction bases not matched to a gene: 2. The germline V gene has CDR1 ENHRY and CDR2 SYGVKD. CDR3 residues: CAISESASGRAYNEQFF. CDR3 DNA sequence: TGTGCCATCAGTGAGTCGGCTAGCGGGAGGGCCTACAATGAGCAGTTCTTC.

CDR3 in DNA: TGTGCCAGCAGCCCCCGAGCGGGAGTGCGGGCCAATGAGCAGTTCTTC. It specifies CASSPRAGVRANEQFF. The chain couples TRBV9 to TRBJ2-1, with 8 nucleotides matching TRBD2. J lost 6 bases, V lost 4 bases, and 12 bases had no gene match. This CDR3 contains 16 residues. Germline-derived CDR1 and CDR2 are SGDLS and YYNGEE.

The table lists this clone with a few counts. The V and J genes are TRBV9 and TRBJ2-2, with 10 bases aligning to TRBD2. The CDR3 spans 17 residues. The V gene end was trimmed by 3 bases and the J gene end by 5 bases; junction bases not matched to a gene: 10. Germline values: CDR1 SGDLS, CDR2 YYNGEE. CDR3 sequence: CASSGVRLAGSTGELFF. As DNA, the CDR3 is TGTGCCAGCAGCGGGGTTCGACTAGCGGGCTCAACCGGGGAGCTGTTTTTT.

With respect to this clone: At the DNA level, this CDR3 is encoded by other sequences in the same sample as well. This rearrangement joins TRBV27 to TRBJ2-1, with 10 bases identical to TRBD2. In germline, CDR1 is MNHEY, CDR2 SMNVEV (reference sequence). J was trimmed by 5 bases and V by 2 bases; bases with no gene match: 0. The CDR3 has 14 residues. CDR3 coding DNA: TGTGCCAGCAGTTTAGGACTAGCGGACAATGAGCAGTTCTTC. Translating gives CASSLGLADNEQFF.

In this sample, this clone turned up many times. The V and J genes are TRBV11-3 and TRBJ2-1; 9 bases line up with TRBD2. With V trimmed by 0 bases and J by 7 bases, 10 bases remained unmatched. In germline, CDR1 is SGHNT, CDR2 YENEEA. This CDR3 has 17 amino acids. CDR3 sequence: CASSLDFAGGHHNEQFF. As DNA, the CDR3 is TGTGCCAGCAGCTTAGATTTCGCGGGAGGGCATCATAATGAGCAGTTCTTC. Based on the CDR3 plus reference TRBV11-3 and TRBJ2-1, the full variable domain is EAGVVQSPRYKIIEKKQPVAFWCNPISGHNTLYWYLQNLGQGPELLIRYENEEAVDDSQLPKDRFSAERLKGVDSTLKIQPAELGDSAVYLCASSLDFAGGHHNEQFFGPGTRLTVL.

The chain couples TRBV7-6 to TRBJ2-2; TRBD1 might be the D (5 bases). The V end lost 3 bases, the J end lost 4 bases, and 24 bases lay between the germline ends. The CDR3 runs to 19 residues. Germline CDR1 and CDR2: SGHVS and FNYEAQ. The DNA of the CDR3 is TGTGCCAGCAGCTTGACAACAGCTGGTAGGACACGAAGCACCGGGGAGCTGTTTTTT. It is translated as CASSLTTAGRTRSTGELFF.